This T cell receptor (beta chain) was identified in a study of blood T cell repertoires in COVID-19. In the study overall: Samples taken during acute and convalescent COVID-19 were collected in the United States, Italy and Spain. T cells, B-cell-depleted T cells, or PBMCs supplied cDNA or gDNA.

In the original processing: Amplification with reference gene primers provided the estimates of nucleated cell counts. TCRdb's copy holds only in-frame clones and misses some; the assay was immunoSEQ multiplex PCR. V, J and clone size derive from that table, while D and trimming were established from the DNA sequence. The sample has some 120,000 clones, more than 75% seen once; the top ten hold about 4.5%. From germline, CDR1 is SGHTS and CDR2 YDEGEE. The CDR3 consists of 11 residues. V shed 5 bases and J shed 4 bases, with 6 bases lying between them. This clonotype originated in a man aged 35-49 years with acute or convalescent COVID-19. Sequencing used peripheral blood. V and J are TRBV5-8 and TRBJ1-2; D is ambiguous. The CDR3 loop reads CASREAYGYTF. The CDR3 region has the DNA TGTGCCAGCAGAGAGGCCTATGGCTACACCTTC.